This T cell receptor (beta chain) appears in the sequencing data of a study of OX40 agonist ivuxolimab in advanced cancers. Study details: Patients in dose escalation had liver, melanoma, kidney or head and neck cancers. Overall study results and limits: There were, on average, more expanded clones in CD8+ T cells than in CD4+. Part of the nonresponder group also had normalized T-cell clonal expansion that was low. CD4+ and CD8+ blood T cells expanded clonally by week 6 at 0.1 to 3.0 mg/kg.

The method was immunoSEQ multiplex PCR; TCRdb's version includes in-frame clones alone and lacks a portion of them. The table shows roughly 53,000 clones, with roughly 79% occurring only once. The table lists this clone with a few counts. Its specificity is unknown. Germline V gives CDR1 SGHRS, CDR2 YFSETQ. The V gene lost 2 bases and the J gene lost 5 bases, with 12 bases spanning the gap. CDR3 size: 14 residues. This chain joins TRBV5-1 and TRBJ2-3, with D hard to call. The specimen comprised CD4+ or CD8+ T cells sorted from blood, sampled in a trial of the OX40 agonist ivuxolimab. The receptor was derived from an adult with an advanced solid tumor such as melanoma, head and neck, liver or kidney cancer. The CDR3 nucleotides read TGCGCCAGCAGCTTTGATCAGGCTGGAGATACGCAGTATTTT. Translation: CASSFDQAGDTQYF.